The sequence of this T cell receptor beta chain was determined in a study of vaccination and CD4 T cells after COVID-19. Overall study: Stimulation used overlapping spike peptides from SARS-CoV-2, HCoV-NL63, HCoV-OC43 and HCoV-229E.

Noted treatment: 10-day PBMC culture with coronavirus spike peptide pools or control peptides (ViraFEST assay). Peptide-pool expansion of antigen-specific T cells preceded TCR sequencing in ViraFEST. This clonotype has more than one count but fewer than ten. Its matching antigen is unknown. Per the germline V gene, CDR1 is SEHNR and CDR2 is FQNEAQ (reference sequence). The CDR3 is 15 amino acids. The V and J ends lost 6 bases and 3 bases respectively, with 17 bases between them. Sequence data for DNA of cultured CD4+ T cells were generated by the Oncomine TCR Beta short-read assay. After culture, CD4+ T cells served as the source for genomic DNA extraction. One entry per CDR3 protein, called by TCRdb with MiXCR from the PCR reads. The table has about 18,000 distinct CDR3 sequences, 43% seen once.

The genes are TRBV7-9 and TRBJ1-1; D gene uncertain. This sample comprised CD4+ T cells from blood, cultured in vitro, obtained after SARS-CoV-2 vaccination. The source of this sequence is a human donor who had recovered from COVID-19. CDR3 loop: CASSARKGGDTEAFF. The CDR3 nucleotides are TGTGCCAGCAGTGCCCGCAAGGGCGGGGACACTGAAGCTTTCTTT.